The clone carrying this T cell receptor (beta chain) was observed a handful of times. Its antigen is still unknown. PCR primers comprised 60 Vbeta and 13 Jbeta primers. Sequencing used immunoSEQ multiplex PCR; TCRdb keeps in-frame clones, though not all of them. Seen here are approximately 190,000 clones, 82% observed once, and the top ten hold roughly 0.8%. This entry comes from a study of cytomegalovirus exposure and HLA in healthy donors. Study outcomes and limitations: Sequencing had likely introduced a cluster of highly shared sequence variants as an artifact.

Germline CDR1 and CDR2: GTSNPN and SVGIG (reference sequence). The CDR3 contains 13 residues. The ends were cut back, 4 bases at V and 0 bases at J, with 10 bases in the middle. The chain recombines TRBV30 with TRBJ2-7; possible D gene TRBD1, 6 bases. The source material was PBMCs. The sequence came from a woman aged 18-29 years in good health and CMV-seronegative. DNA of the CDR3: TGTGCCTGGAATGTAGGGGGCTCCTACGAGCAGTACTTC. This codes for CAWNVGGSYEQYF.